The TCR beta chain under discussion was sequenced for a study of cytomegalovirus exposure and HLA in healthy donors. Study-wide results and caveats: A later analysis reported that several of the most significant clusters appeared to be linked to common viral pathogens, among them Epstein-Barr virus.

This clone was counted a few times. The antigen is undetermined. The PCR ran on 60 Vbeta and 13 Jbeta primers. Original data processing: A follow-up analysis tallied approximately 85 million unique TCR beta chains, about 10 million shared. The method was immunoSEQ multiplex PCR; TCRdb's version includes in-frame clones alone and lacks a portion of them. That table furnishes V, J and clone size, whereas the DNA furnished D and trimming. In the table there are some 92,000 clones, 65% to 85% of which are singletons. The sequenced sample was PBMCs. This TCR came from a man aged 30 to 45 in good health and CMV-seronegative.

CDR3 bases: TGTGCCAGCAGTGAATTGCCTATGAACACTGAAGCTTTCTTT. This encodes CASSELPMNTEAFF. V usage is TRBV6-1 and J usage is TRBJ1-1; D ambiguous. V was cut by 2 bases and J by 0 bases, with 7 bases left in between. The V gene's germline CDR1 is MNHNS and CDR2 SASEGT. The CDR3 totals 14 residues.